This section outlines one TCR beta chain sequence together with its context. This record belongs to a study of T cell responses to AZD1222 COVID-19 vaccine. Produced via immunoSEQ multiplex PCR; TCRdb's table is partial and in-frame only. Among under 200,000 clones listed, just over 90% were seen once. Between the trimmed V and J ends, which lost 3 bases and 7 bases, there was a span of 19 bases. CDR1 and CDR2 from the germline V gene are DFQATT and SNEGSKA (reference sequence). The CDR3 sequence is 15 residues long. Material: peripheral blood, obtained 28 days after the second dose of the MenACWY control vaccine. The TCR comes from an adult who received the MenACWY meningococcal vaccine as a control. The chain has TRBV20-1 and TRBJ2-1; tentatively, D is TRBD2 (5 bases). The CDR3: CSASPTRTRRNEQFF. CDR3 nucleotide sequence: TGCAGTGCTAGTCCCACTAGAACCCGGCGGAATGAGCAGTTCTTC.